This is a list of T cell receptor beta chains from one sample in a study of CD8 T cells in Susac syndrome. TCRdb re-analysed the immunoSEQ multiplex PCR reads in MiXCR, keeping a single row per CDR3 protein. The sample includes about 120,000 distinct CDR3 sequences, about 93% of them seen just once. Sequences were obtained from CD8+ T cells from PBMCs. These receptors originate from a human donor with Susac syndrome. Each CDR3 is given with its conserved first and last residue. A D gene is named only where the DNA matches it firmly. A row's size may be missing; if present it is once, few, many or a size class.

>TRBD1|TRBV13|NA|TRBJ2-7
CASSSGDSYYEQYF
TGTGCCAGCAGCTCCGGGGACAGCTACTACGAGCAGTACTTC
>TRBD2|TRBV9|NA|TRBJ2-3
CASSVGGGLASDTQYF
TGTGCCAGCAGCGTAGGGGGGGGACTAGCTTCGGATACGCAGTATTTT
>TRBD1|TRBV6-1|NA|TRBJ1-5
CASGSGTGGVQPQHF
TGTGCCAGCGGATCAGGGACAGGGGGCGTTCAGCCCCAGCATTTT
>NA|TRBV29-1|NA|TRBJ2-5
CSVEPGRGRETQYF
TGCAGCGTTGAACCTGGGAGGGGGCGAGAGACCCAGTACTTC
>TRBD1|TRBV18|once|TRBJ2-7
CASSPREGAREQYF
TGTGCCAGCTCACCACGAGAGGGGGCGCGGGAGCAGTACTTC
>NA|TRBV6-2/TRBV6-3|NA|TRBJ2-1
CASSYPAYNEQFF
TGTGCCAGCAGTTACCCCGCTTACAATGAGCAGTTCTTC
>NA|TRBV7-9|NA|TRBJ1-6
CASSDPGTRGWNSPLHF
TGTGCCAGCAGCGATCCCGGGACCAGGGGCTGGAATTCACCCCTCCACTTT
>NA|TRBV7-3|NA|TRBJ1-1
CASSLTSGFNTEAFF
TGTGCCAGCAGCTTAACGTCGGGTTTCAACACTGAAGCTTTCTTT
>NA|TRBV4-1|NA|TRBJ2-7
CASSQDDREPYEQYF
TGCGCCAGCAGCCAAGATGATAGGGAACCCTACGAGCAGTACTTC
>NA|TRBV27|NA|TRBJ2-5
CASSWAGGTGETQYF
TGTGCCAGCAGTTGGGCCGGCGGGACGGGAGAGACCCAGTACTTC
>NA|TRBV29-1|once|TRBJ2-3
CSVDGVDTFTDTQYF
TGCAGCGTTGATGGGGTCGATACCTTCACAGATACGCAGTATTTT
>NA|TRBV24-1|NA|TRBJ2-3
CATSDHSTSTDTQYF
TGTGCCACCAGTGACCACAGCACTAGCACAGATACGCAGTATTTT
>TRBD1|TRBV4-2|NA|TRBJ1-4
CASSQERNRGNEKLFF
TGTGCCAGCAGCCAAGAGAGGAACAGGGGTAATGAAAAACTGTTTTTT
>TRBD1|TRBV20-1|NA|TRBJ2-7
CSAPRDRGHEQYF
TGCAGTGCTCCCCGGGACAGGGGCCACGAGCAGTACTTC
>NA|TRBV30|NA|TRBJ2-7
CAWSPAYEQYF
TGTGCCTGGAGTCCCGCATACGAGCAGTACTTC
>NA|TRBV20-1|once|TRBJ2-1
CSARDSTRSGEQFF
TGCAGTGCTAGAGATTCGACTAGGTCAGGTGAGCAGTTCTTC
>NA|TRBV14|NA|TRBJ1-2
CASSVGVHRDTKYYGYTF
TGTGCCAGCAGCGTAGGAGTGCACCGGGACACGAAATACTATGGCTACACCTTC
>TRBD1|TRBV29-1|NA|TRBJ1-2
CSVSGTGELHYGYTF
TGCAGCGTCTCCGGGACAGGGGAACTCCACTATGGCTACACCTTC
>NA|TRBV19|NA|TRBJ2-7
CASSVDTTYEQYF
TGTGCCAGTAGTGTTGACACCACCTACGAGCAGTACTTC